The rows below give T cell receptor beta chains drawn from one sample of a study of neoadjuvant anti-PD-1 for oral cavity cancer. Generated by immunoSEQ multiplex PCR, the TCRdb table keeps only in-frame clones and is missing some. The sample lists under 10,000 clones, approximately 60% occurring once. The source was PBMCs, collected after nivolumab (anti-PD-1) treatment. The origin of the receptors is a person aged 40-85 years with oral cavity squamous cell carcinoma. CDR3s include the opening cysteine and the closing phenylalanine or tryptophan. The D gene is left open where the match is weak. Only some rows state a clone size, as once, few, many or a class for expanded clones.

>TRBJ2-1|TRBV7-2|TRBD2|.
TGTGCCAGCAGCTTAGTACGGCGGGGGGGCCGCAACAATGAGCAGTTCTTC
CASSLVRRGGRNNEQFF
>TRBJ2-7|TRBV15|.|.
TGTGCCACCAGCAGCCCCCGGGGTTACTACGAGCAGTACTTC
CATSSPRGYYEQYF
>TRBJ1-4|TRBV12-2|.|.
TGTGCAAGTCGCTTAGTTTTGCAGGAAAATGAAAAACTGTTTTTT
CASRLVLQENEKLFF
>TRBJ1-5|TRBV4-2|.|.
TGTGCCAGCAGCCAATTAATAGAGGGGGGCGTGGGGGTAGGTCAGCCCCAGCATTTT
CASSQLIEGGVGVGQPQHF
>TRBJ1-1|TRBV5-6|TRBD1|few
TGTGCCAGCAGCGCTGACAGGGCTGAAGCTTTCTTT
CASSADRAEAFF
>TRBJ1-3|TRBV5-1|.|.
TGCGCCAGCAGCTTCGGGGACTCTGGAAACACCATATATTTT
CASSFGDSGNTIYF
>TRBJ2-2|TRBV5-1|TRBD1|few
TGCGCCAGCAGCTTGAGACAGGGGGTGAACACCGGGGAGCTGTTTTTT
CASSLRQGVNTGELFF
>TRBJ2-5|TRBV7-8|TRBD2|.
TGTGCCAGCAGCCTACTCCGGGGGGGCTCACTTGAGACCCAGTACTTC
CASSLLRGGSLETQYF
>TRBJ1-3|TRBV5-1|.|few
TGCGCCAGCAGCTTGTTACCAGGGGTGACAGGAAACACCATATATTTT
CASSLLPGVTGNTIYF
>TRBJ2-7|TRBV5-6|.|.
TGTGCCAGCAGCCTAGACTACGAGCAGTACTTC
CASSLDYEQYF
>TRBJ1-3|TRBV9|.|.
TGTGCCAGCAGCGTTTGGTCAGGGGGAAACACCATATATTTT
CASSVWSGGNTIYF
>TRBJ1-5|TRBV4-1|.|.
TGCGCCAGCAGCCAAGATATGGGGCAGGGTTTCCAGCCCCAGCATTTT
CASSQDMGQGFQPQHF
>TRBJ2-3|TRBV7-8|.|.
TGTGCCAGCAGCCTAGACAGTCTAGGCACAGATACGCAGTATTTT
CASSLDSLGTDTQYF
>TRBJ1-5|TRBV2|TRBD1|.
TGTGCCAGCAGCGCATTGGACAGGGCCCCACCTTATAGCAATCAGCCCCAGCATTTT
CASSALDRAPPYSNQPQHF
>TRBJ1-5|TRBV6-6|.|.
TGTGCCAGCAGTTACTCGGTCTCCGGTAATCAGCCCCAGCATTTT
CASSYSVSGNQPQHF
>TRBJ1-1|TRBV6-1|TRBD1|.
TGTGCCAGCAGTGCTATGGGACAGCGGACCCGGGACACTGAAGCTTTCTTT
CASSAMGQRTRDTEAFF
>TRBJ2-6|TRBV7-3|.|.
TGTGCCAGCAGCTTAACGACGGGTGTGGGGTCCTCTGGGGCCAACGTCCTGACTTTC
CASSLTTGVGSSGANVLTF
>TRBJ2-1|TRBV5-1|TRBD2|.
TGCGCCAGCAGTCCCGGGACTAGCGGTTACAATGAGCAGTTCTTC
CASSPGTSGYNEQFF
>TRBJ2-7|TRBV6-5|.|.
TGTGCCAGCGAAGGGACCTTGTTCGAGCAGTACTTC
CASEGTLFEQYF
>TRBJ1-5|TRBV13|TRBD1|.
TGTGCCAGCAGCTCACCGCGGACAGGCTGCGAAATGAAGCCCCAGCATTTT
CASSSPRTGCEMKPQHF
>TRBJ2-6|TRBV19|.|.
TGTGCCAGTAGTGGGGCCCTAGGATCTGGGGCCAACGTCCTGACTTTC
CASSGALGSGANVLTF
>TRBJ2-1|TRBV4-2|TRBD2|few
TGTGCCAGCAGCCAGGCGGCGGGGGGGACCAACAATGAGCAGTTCTTC
CASSQAAGGTNNEQFF
>TRBJ2-1|TRBV10-2|.|.
TGCGCCAGCAGTGGGGGTGTCACCAATGAGCAGTTCTTC
CASSGGVTNEQFF
>TRBJ2-7|TRBV29-1|TRBD1|few
TGCAGCGTGCAGATTACAGGGGTCGGCGAGCAGTACTTC
CSVQITGVGEQYF
>TRBJ2-4|TRBV4-3|TRBD2|.
TGCGCCAGCAGCCAAGACAGCGGGGGCAAAAACATTCAGTACTTC
CASSQDSGGKNIQYF
>TRBJ1-1|TRBV6-5|TRBD1|few
TGTGCCAGCAGTTACTCGTGGACAGGGTTTACTGAAGCTTTCTTT
CASSYSWTGFTEAFF
>TRBJ2-3|TRBV28|.|few
TGTGCCAGCAGTTCCCCCTTCACAGAGGATACGCAGTATTTT
CASSSPFTEDTQYF
>TRBJ1-2|TRBV5-4|TRBD1|.
TGTGCCAGCAGCTCCGGGACAGACTATGGCTACACCTTC
CASSSGTDYGYTF
>TRBJ1-1|TRBV7-6|.|.
TGTGCCAGCAGCTTTCGTCTCCGGGGGGACACTGAAGCTTTCTTT
CASSFRLRGDTEAFF
>TRBJ2-2|TRBV5-6|TRBD2|.
TGTGCCAGCAGTTTCGTACTAGCGGGGGAGGGCACCGGGGAGCTGTTTTTT
CASSFVLAGEGTGELFF
>TRBJ1-5|TRBV5-6|.|.
TGTGCCAGCAGCCTTGAGGCAGGAGCTGTTCAGCCCCAGCATTTT
CASSLEAGAVQPQHF
>TRBJ2-2|TRBV7-8|TRBD2|.
TGTGCCAGCAGCTTAGCGCGGGGGAAGAACACCGGGGAGCTGTTTTTT
CASSLARGKNTGELFF
>TRBJ2-7|TRBV7-9|.|.
TGTGCCAGCAGCTTAACCGGGGATTTCTCCTACGAGCAGTACTTC
CASSLTGDFSYEQYF
>TRBJ2-7|TRBV10-1|.|few
TGCGCCAGCAGTGAGTCGATGGGGGCGTCCGACGAGCAGTACTTC
CASSESMGASDEQYF
>TRBJ1-1|TRBV29-1|.|.
TGCAGCGCCCTACAGAAGAGATTAAACACTGAAGCTTTCTTT
CSALQKRLNTEAFF
>TRBJ2-2|TRBV2|TRBD2|.
TGTGCCAGTGCGGGAGGGTACAACACCGGGGAGCTGTTTTTT
CASAGGYNTGELFF
>TRBJ1-2|TRBV12-5|.|.
TGTGCTAGTGGTTTGGAGGGTAGGAGCTACACCTTC
CASGLEGRSYTF
>TRBJ1-2|TRBV18|TRBD1|.
TGTGCCAGCTCGTTGGGGAGCGGGGACAGAACTATTGGCTACACCTTC
CASSLGSGDRTIGYTF
>TRBJ2-5|TRBV4-1|.|.
TGCGCCAGCAGCCAACAACTAGGCCTCCAAGAGACCCAGTACTTC
CASSQQLGLQETQYF
>TRBJ2-3|TRBV27|.|.
TGTGCCAGCAGACGGGACGCGCTAAGTCCTAGCACAGATACGCAGTATTTT
CASRRDALSPSTDTQYF
>TRBJ1-2|TRBV7-2|.|.
TGTGCCAGCAGCTTAGGGGTAGGGTACTATGGCTACACCTTC
CASSLGVGYYGYTF
>TRBJ1-5|TRBV2|.|.
TGTGCCAGCAGTATGGGGACCAGCAATCAGCCCCAGCATTTT
CASSMGTSNQPQHF
>TRBJ2-1|TRBV5-1|TRBD2|.
TGCGCCAGCAGCTTGGGCGGGGGTCTCTACAATGAGCAGTTCTTC
CASSLGGGLYNEQFF
>TRBJ1-2|TRBV5-6|.|.
TGTGCCAGCAGCTTGTTGGGGGGTTTGCCACGATCCAACTATGGCTACACCTTC
CASSLLGGLPRSNYGYTF